Included here is one T cell receptor beta chain sequence, with context. As yet, its antigen is unknown. These data originate in a study of cytomegalovirus exposure and HLA in healthy donors. Study-wide results and limits: Most TCR sequences were seen very rarely across donors, but some public TCRs occurred in many. The classifier reportedly diagnosed cytomegalovirus status with high specificity and sensitivity.

Method: immunoSEQ multiplex PCR; TCRdb's copy keeps in-frame clones and lacks some. Seen here are 350,000 or so clones, roughly 89% observed once, and the top ten hold around 0.8%. The V end lost 0 bases, the J end lost 2 bases, and 10 bases lay between the germline ends. The CDR3 is 15 amino acids. Germline V gives CDR1 SGHDN, CDR2 FVKESK. The material sequenced was PBMCs. The chain has TRBV14 and TRBJ1-2; no clear D. This TCR was sampled from a woman in her late teens or twenties in good health and CMV-seronegative. CDR3 in amino acids: CASSQDLAANYGYTF. The DNA for the CDR3 is TGTGCCAGCAGCCAAGATCTGGCAGCGAACTATGGCTACACCTTC.